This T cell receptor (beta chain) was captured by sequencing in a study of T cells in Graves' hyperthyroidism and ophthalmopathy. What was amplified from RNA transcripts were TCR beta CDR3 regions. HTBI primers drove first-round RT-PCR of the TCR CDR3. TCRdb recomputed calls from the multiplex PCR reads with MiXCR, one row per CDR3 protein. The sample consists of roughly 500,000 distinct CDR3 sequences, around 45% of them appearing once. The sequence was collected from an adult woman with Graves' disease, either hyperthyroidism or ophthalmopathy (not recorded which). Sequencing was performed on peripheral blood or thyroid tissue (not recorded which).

Written as DNA, the CDR3 is TGTGCCAGCAGTGAAAACTGGGGACTAGCGGGAGGGACCGGGGAGACCCAGTACTTC. This gives the protein CASSENWGLAGGTGETQYF. The chain carries TRBV6-1 and TRBJ2-5, with 16 bases matching TRBD2. The trim removed 2 bases at V and 5 bases at J, leaving 11 bases unmatched. Germline V lookup: CDR1 MNHNS, CDR2 SASEGT. This CDR3 is built from 19 residues.